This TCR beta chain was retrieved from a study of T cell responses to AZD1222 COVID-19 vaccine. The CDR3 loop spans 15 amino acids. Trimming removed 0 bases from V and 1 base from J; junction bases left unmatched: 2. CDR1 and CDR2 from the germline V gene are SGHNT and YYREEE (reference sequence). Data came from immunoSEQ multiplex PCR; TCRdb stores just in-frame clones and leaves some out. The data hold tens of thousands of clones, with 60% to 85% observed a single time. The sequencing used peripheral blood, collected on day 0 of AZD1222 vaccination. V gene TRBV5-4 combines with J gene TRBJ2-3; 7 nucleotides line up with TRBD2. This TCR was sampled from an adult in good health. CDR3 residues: CASSLASGGTDTQYF. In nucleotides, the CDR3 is TGTGCCAGCAGCTTGGCGAGCGGGGGCACAGATACGCAGTATTTT.